This passage covers 17 T cell receptor beta chains from one sample sequenced in a study of blood T cell repertoires in COVID-19. The table came from immunoSEQ multiplex PCR; TCRdb's copy has only in-frame clones and leaves some out. The sample holds about 130,000 clones, almost 85% seen once. The specimen was peripheral blood. The receptors shown here come from a woman aged 25-40 years who had recovered from COVID-19.

The chain is built from TRBV27 and TRBJ2-3; D gene uncertain. Trimming removed 4 bases at V and 1 base at J, with 12 bases between. Germline loops: CDR1 MNHEY, CDR2 SMNVEV (reference sequence). This CDR3 spans 15 amino acids. The CDR3, as DNA: TGTGCCAGCAGTTCATTGGTGTCGGGCACAGATACGCAGTATTTT. It encodes CASSSLVSGTDTQYF.

The gene calls are TRBV29-1 and TRBJ2-4, with D unclear. Trimming left V 4 bases short and J 2 bases short, with 9 bases between. Germline values: CDR1 SQVTM, CDR2 ANQGSEA. The CDR3 sequence is 13 residues long. CDR3 bases: TGCAGCGTTGCCACCGAGTCCAAAAACATTCAGTACTTC. Amino acids: CSVATESKNIQYF.

The genes are TRBV6-5 and TRBJ1-4, with TRBD1 matching over 7 bases. CDR1 is MNHEY, CDR2 SVGAGI, per germline. The junction had 10 bases not matched to a gene; V was cut back by 7 bases and J by 8 bases. The CDR3 length is 14 residues. The DNA of the CDR3 is TGTGCCAGCACCTTCACAGGGGACAAAGAAAAACTGTTTTTT. Translation gives CASTFTGDKEKLFF.

This chain joins TRBV13 and TRBJ1-2, with 8 bases aligning to TRBD1. After removal of 5 bases from V and 1 base from J, the junction contained 15 bases not matched to a gene. In germline, CDR1 is PRHDT, CDR2 FYEKMQ (reference sequence). The CDR3 extends over 18 amino acids. CDR3 coding DNA: TGTGCCAGCAGCGACCTCAAGGACAGGGAAACAATTAACTATGGCTACACCTTC. Translation: CASSDLKDRETINYGYTF.

This chain connects TRBV5-1 to TRBJ1-2; 9 bases line up with TRBD1. Germline lookup yields CDR1 SGHRS and CDR2 YFSETQ. The CDR3 consists of 14 residues. The V and J ends lost 0 bases and 7 bases, in that order; junction bases with no gene match: 4. Here the CDR3 reads CASSLAGQGSGYTF. The DNA of the CDR3 is TGCGCCAGCAGCTTGGCGGGACAGGGATCTGGCTACACCTTC.

The gene calls are TRBV7-6 and TRBJ2-7, with a possible D match to TRBD1 (6 bases). The CDR3 has 15 amino acids. Trimming shortened V by 5 bases and J by 2 bases, and 16 bases separated the two germline ends. Per germline, CDR1 SGHVS and CDR2 FNYEAQ. The DNA for the CDR3 is TGTGCCAGCAGCCGAAAACTGGGGACACCCTACGAGCAGTACTTC. This sequence encodes CASSRKLGTPYEQYF.

This clone was detected only a few times. As DNA, the CDR3 is TGTGCCAGCAGTGAAAGGGGGACCGGGGAGCGAGGCTACACCTTC. This translates into CASSERGTGERGYTF. J is TRBJ1-2 and V is TRBV2, with D possibly TRBD1 on 6 matching bases. The CDR3 has 15 residues. Germline V gives CDR1 SNHLY, CDR2 FYNNEI. V gave up 2 bases and J gave up 8 bases, with 18 bases separating them.

This chain links TRBV3-1 (or the pseudogene TRBV3-2) with TRBJ1-1; D is unresolved. This CDR3 is 13 amino acids long. V dropped 1 base and J dropped 3 bases, with 6 bases sitting between them. CDR1 is LGHDT and CDR2 is YNNKEL in the germline V gene (reference sequence). The CDR3 loop reads CASSQGADTEAFF. The CDR3, as DNA: TGTGCCAGCAGCCAAGGTGCGGACACTGAAGCTTTCTTT.

V and J are TRBV24-1 and TRBJ1-1, with D unclear. CDR1 is KGHDR, CDR2 SFDVKD, per germline. CDR3 length equals 15 residues. The V gene lost 0 bases and the J gene lost 3 bases, with 10 bases spanning the gap. The chain's CDR3 is CATSDLSRSHTEAFF. The DNA of the CDR3 is TGTGCCACCAGTGATTTGTCTAGGTCCCACACTGAAGCTTTCTTT.

The chain carries TRBV3-1 (or the pseudogene TRBV3-2) and TRBJ1-2; 8 bases fit TRBD1. This CDR3 is 13 amino acids long. The J segment lost 7 bases and the V segment lost 5 bases, leaving 6 bases of the junction unmatched. Germline lookup yields CDR1 LGHDT and CDR2 YNNKEL (reference sequence). As DNA, the CDR3 is TGTGCCAGCAGCTTCGGACAGGGAGGTGGCTACACCTTC. Residues: CASSFGQGGGYTF.

The chain recombines TRBV19 with TRBJ2-1, with D uncertain. CDR3 length: 16 amino acids. The germline V gene has CDR1 LNHDA and CDR2 SQIVND (reference sequence). V dropped 0 bases and J dropped 4 bases, with 13 bases sitting between them. CDR3 DNA: TGTGCCAGTAGTATAGATCTCTCGGCACTATACAATGAGCAGTTCTTC. Residues: CASSIDLSALYNEQFF.

J is TRBJ2-3 and V is TRBV2; TRBD2 matches at 8 bases. This CDR3 contains 16 residues. Germline-derived CDR1 and CDR2 are SNHLY and FYNNEI. The trim removed 2 bases at V and 4 bases at J, leaving 8 bases unmatched. In DNA form, the CDR3 reads TGTGCCAGCAGTGAACCCGCCAGCGGGGGATCAGATACGCAGTATTTT. This translates into CASSEPASGGSDTQYF.

This clone occurred a few times. The chain combines TRBV18 with TRBJ1-1, with TRBD1 matching over 8 bases. The junction had 8 bases not matched to a gene; V was cut back by 4 bases and J by 4 bases. CDR3 length: 15 residues. The germline V gene has CDR1 KGHSH and CDR2 LQKENI. The CDR3 sequence: CASSQEWTGTTEAFF. CDR3 bases: TGTGCCAGCTCACAGGAATGGACAGGGACCACTGAAGCTTTCTTT.

V and J are TRBV5-1 and TRBJ2-1; 7 bases are a match to TRBD2. The CDR3 totals 18 residues. Germline assignment: CDR1 SGHRS and CDR2 YFSETQ. J gave up 7 bases and V 4 bases, and 20 bases lay outside the gene matches. CDR3 in DNA: TGCGCCAGCAGCCCGGGACTATTCTTACTCACAGTGGGTAATGAGCAGTTCTTC. It codes for CASSPGLFLLTVGNEQFF.

This rearrangement joins TRBV18 to TRBJ1-1; D might be TRBD1 (6 bases). V was cut by 3 bases and J by 3 bases, with 20 bases left in between. The germline V gene has CDR1 KGHSH and CDR2 LQKENI. CDR3 length: 17 amino acids. The CDR3 region is CASSPLGGGDADTEAFF. The CDR3 DNA follows: TGTGCCAGCTCACCTCTTGGCGGGGGCGACGCTGACACTGAAGCTTTCTTT.

The chain links TRBV10-3 to TRBJ2-3; the D is unclear. This CDR3 is built from 11 residues. Germline V gives CDR1 ENHRY, CDR2 SYGVKD. V lost 10 bases to trimming and J lost 3 bases, with 8 bases between them. The CDR3 is CATGQTDTQYF. The CDR3 DNA reads as TGTGCCACTGGGCAGACAGATACGCAGTATTTT.

The CDR3 is CASNPGANEQFF. The CDR3 bases are TGTGCCAGCAACCCTGGGGCCAATGAGCAGTTCTTC. This sequence joins TRBV12-3 or TRBV12-4 and TRBJ2-1, with a weak D call TRBD1 (5 bases). V lost 7 bases to trimming and J lost 6 bases, with 10 bases between them. This CDR3 is 12 amino acids long.